A single sample is the source of the 15 T cell receptor beta chains below, sequenced in a study of chemoradiotherapy in HPV16-positive cancers. Repertoires were generated with immunoSEQ multiplex PCR, while TCRdb's copy carries only in-frame clones and drops some. The sample has fewer than 25,000 clones; around 90% are singletons. The sample in question was blood, obtained from a patient who underwent chemoradiotherapy. These receptors all stem from a human donor with HPV-associated anogenital cancer.

The gene calls are TRBV7-2 and TRBJ1-6; tentatively, D is TRBD1 (6 bases). The V and J ends lost 5 bases and 0 bases respectively, with 17 bases between them. The CDR3 has 18 amino acids. CDR1 and CDR2 (germline): SGHTA, FQGNSA. The CDR3 nucleotides read TGTGCCAGCAGCCCGTATAACAGGGCGAGCTCCTATAATTCACCCCTCCACTTT. Its protein product is CASSPYNRASSYNSPLHF. The full variable domain, rest sourced from reference TRBV7-2 and TRBJ1-6, is GAGVSQSPSNKVTEKGKDVELRCDPISGHTALYWYRQSLGQGLEFLIYFQGNSAPDKSGLPSDRFSAERTGGSVSTLTIQRTQQEDSAVYLCASSPYNRASSYNSPLHFGNGTRLTVT.

The rearrangement joins TRBV6-5 to TRBJ1-2, with 8 nucleotides matching TRBD1. The CDR3 runs to 15 residues. Per germline, CDR1 MNHEY and CDR2 SVGAGI. V was clipped by 5 bases and J by 8 bases; unmatched bases: 13. CDR3 coding DNA: TGTGCCAGCAGTCTCAATACAGGGGGAATTCAGGGCTACACCTTC. Translating gives CASSLNTGGIQGYTF.

This sequence joins TRBV19 and TRBJ2-1, with 9 positions matching TRBD2. CDR1 and CDR2 (germline): LNHDA, SQIVND (reference sequence). The CDR3 has 16 amino acids. The V segment lost 2 bases and the J segment 2 bases; nucleotides outside the gene matches: 4. The CDR3 sequence: CASSILSSGAYNEQFF. CDR3 sequence (DNA): TGTGCCAGTAGTATATTGTCTAGCGGGGCCTACAATGAGCAGTTCTTC. Combining the CDR3 with reference TRBV19 and TRBJ2-1 gives the whole variable domain DGGITQSPKYLFRKEGQNVTLSCEQNLNHDAMYWYRQDPGQGLRLIYYSQIVNDFQKGDIAEGYSVSREKKESFPLTVTSAQKNPTAFYLCASSILSSGAYNEQFFGPGTRLTVL.

This clone was seen more than once but under ten times. The chain is built from TRBV11-2 and TRBJ1-2, with 8 bases fitting TRBD1. Germline trimming cut 5 bases from V and 8 bases from J; bases unmatched to any gene: 10. Germline values: CDR1 SGHAT, CDR2 FQNNGV. CDR3 length: 14 amino acids. The CDR3 reads CASSPLDRDRGYTF. CDR3 bases: TGTGCCAGCAGCCCTCTGGACAGGGACCGGGGCTACACCTTC.

CDR3 protein: CSVTGDKNTEAFF. CDR3 DNA: TGCAGCGTTACAGGGGACAAAAACACTGAAGCTTTCTTT. The chain joins TRBV29-1 to TRBJ1-1; 7 bases fit TRBD1. This CDR3 contains 13 residues. With V trimmed by 5 bases and J by 2 bases, 5 bases remained unmatched. Germline V gene data show CDR1 as SQVTM and CDR2 as ANQGSEA.

J is TRBJ1-1 and V is TRBV7-9; D possibly corresponds to TRBD1 (6 bases). With 1 base removed from V and 5 bases from J, the gap between germline ends came to 11 bases. Per the germline V gene, CDR1 is SEHNR and CDR2 is FQNEAQ (reference sequence). This CDR3 region has 14 residues. CDR3: CASSLGDIRTEAFF. In nucleotides, the CDR3 is TGTGCCAGCAGCTTAGGGGACATCCGAACTGAAGCTTTCTTT.

The chain combines TRBV28 with TRBJ1-1, with a weak D call TRBD1 (5 bases). Germline V lookup: CDR1 MDHEN, CDR2 SYDVKM. The V end was cut by 8 bases, the J end by 0 bases, with 19 bases between. The CDR3 length is 16 residues. The CDR3 DNA reads TGTGCCAGCTCCGAGCCGCGGGGCGGGGTGAACACTGAAGCTTTCTTT. Translated, it gives CASSEPRGGVNTEAFF.

This chain joins TRBV6-6 and TRBJ1-2; D is unclear. Trimming cost V 2 bases and J 8 bases, with 6 bases left between them. The CDR3 is made up of 11 amino acids. From germline, CDR1 is MNHNY and CDR2 SVGAGI (reference sequence). CDR3 residues: CASSYNSGYTF. CDR3 nucleotides: TGTGCCAGCAGTTACAACAGCGGCTACACCTTC.

The J gene is TRBJ2-2, the V gene TRBV5-3; D not certain. TRBV5-3 is an ORF, with its function uncertain. V dropped 0 bases and J dropped 4 bases, with 13 bases sitting between them. CDR3 length: 16 amino acids. CDR3 loop: CARSLGLVPITGELFF. CDR3 sequence (DNA): TGTGCCAGAAGCTTGGGTCTAGTTCCCATCACCGGGGAGCTGTTTTTT.

This chain links TRBV2 with TRBJ2-6; tentatively, D is TRBD2 (5 bases). The CDR3 length is 15 residues. The germline CDR1 and CDR2 sequences are SNHLY and FYNNEI. The V gene lost 1 base and the J gene lost 5 bases, with 9 bases spanning the gap. The CDR3 sequence: CASSEGGNRANVLTF. The DNA for the CDR3 is TGTGCCAGCAGTGAAGGAGGGAATAGGGCCAACGTCCTGACTTTC. The full variable domain, with the rest looked up from reference TRBV2 and TRBJ2-6, is EPEVTQTPSHQVTQMGQEVILRCVPISNHLYFYWYRQILGQKVEFLVSFYNNEISEKSEIFDDQFSVERPDGSNFTLKIRSTKLEDSAMYFCASSEGGNRANVLTFGAGSRLTVL.

The chain employs TRBV7-9 and TRBJ1-2; no clear D gene. Germline CDR1 is SEHNR and CDR2 is FQNEAQ (reference sequence). The CDR3 covers 13 residues. V dropped 5 bases and J dropped 4 bases, with 11 bases sitting between them. This CDR3 is CASSVAGGYGYTF. The CDR3, as DNA: TGTGCCAGCAGCGTGGCGGGAGGCTATGGCTACACCTTC. The full variable domain, completed using reference TRBV7-9 and TRBJ1-2, is DTGVSQNPRHKITKRGQNVTFRCDPISEHNRLYWYRQTLGQGPEFLTYFQNEAQLEKSRLLSDRFSAERPKGSFSTLEIQRTEQGDSAMYLCASSVAGGYGYTFGSGTRLTVV.

The chain carries TRBV20-1 and TRBJ2-3; no firm D call. CDR3 length: 11 amino acids. Trimming took off 5 bases at V and 3 bases at J, with 6 bases between the two ends. Germline-derived CDR1 and CDR2 are DFQATT and SNEGSKA (reference sequence). This CDR3 is CSALATDTQYF. In nucleotides, the CDR3 is TGCAGTGCTCTTGCGACAGATACGCAGTATTTT.

The V call is TRBV28, the J call TRBJ2-5, with 8 bases lining up with TRBD1. Germline values: CDR1 MDHEN, CDR2 SYDVKM. The CDR3 runs to 15 residues. The trim removed 2 bases at V and 4 bases at J, leaving 6 bases unmatched. CDR3 sequence (DNA): TGTGCCAGCAGTTTAAGGACAGGGAGAGGAGAGACCCAGTACTTC. Its translation: CASSLRTGRGETQYF. Complete variable domain (other parts from reference TRBV28 and TRBJ2-5): DVKVTQSSRYLVKRTGEKVFLECVQDMDHENMFWYRQDPGLGLRLIYFSYDVKMKEKGDIPEGYSVSREKKERFSLILESASTNQTSMYLCASSLRTGRGETQYFGPGTRLLVL.

The chain combines TRBV5-1 with TRBJ1-2, with D possibly matching TRBD1 (5 bases). The CDR3 has 14 residues. Germline V CDR1 and CDR2: SGHRS, YFSETQ. Trimming pared 0 bases from V and 8 bases from J, leaving 14 bases between. The CDR3 DNA is TGCGCCAGCAGCTTGGAGGCAGGTCGGGGCGGCTACACCTTC. This encodes CASSLEAGRGGYTF.

The J gene is TRBJ2-5, the V gene TRBV27, with D unresolved. V lost 6 bases and J 5 bases, leaving 13 bases between the germline ends. There are 13 residues in the CDR3. CDR1 and CDR2 from the germline V gene are MNHEY and SMNVEV (reference sequence). The CDR3 sequence is CASSPYLGETQYF. For the CDR3, the DNA is TGTGCCAGCAGCCCCTACTTGGGGGAGACCCAGTACTTC.